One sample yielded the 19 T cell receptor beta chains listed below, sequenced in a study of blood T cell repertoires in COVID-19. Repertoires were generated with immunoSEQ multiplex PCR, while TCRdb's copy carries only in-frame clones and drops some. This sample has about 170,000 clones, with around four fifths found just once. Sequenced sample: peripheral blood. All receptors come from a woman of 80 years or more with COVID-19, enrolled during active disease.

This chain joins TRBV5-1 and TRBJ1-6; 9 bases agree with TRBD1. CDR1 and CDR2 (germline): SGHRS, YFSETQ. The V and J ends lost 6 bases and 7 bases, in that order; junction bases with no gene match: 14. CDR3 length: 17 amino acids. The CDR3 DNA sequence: TGCGCCAGCAAGAGTGGGGTAACCACAGGGGGCAATTCACCCCTCCACTTT. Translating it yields CASKSGVTTGGNSPLHF.

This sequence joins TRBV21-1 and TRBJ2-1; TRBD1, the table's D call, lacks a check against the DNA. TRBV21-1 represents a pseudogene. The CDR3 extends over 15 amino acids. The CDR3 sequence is CASSKVTGPENEQFF. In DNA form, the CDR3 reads TGTGCCAGCAGCAAAGTAACAGGGCCTGAGAATGAGCAGTTCTTC.

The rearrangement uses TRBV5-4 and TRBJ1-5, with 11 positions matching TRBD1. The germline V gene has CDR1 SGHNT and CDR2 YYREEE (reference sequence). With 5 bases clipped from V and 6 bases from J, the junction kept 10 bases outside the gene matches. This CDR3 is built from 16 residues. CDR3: CASSHDGQGAGQPQHF. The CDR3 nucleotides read TGTGCCAGCAGTCACGACGGACAGGGGGCGGGTCAGCCCCAGCATTTT.

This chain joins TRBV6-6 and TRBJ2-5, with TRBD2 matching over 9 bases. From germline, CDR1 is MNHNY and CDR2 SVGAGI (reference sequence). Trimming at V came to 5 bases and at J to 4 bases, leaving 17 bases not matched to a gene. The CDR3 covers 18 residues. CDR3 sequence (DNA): TGTGCCAGCAGTCCCCGGGGGGAGCTAGCGGGGATTGTAGAGACCCAGTACTTC. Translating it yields CASSPRGELAGIVETQYF.

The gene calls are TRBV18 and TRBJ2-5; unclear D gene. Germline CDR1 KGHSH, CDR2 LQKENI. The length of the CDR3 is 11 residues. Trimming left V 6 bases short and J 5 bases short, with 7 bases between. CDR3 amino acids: CASSPRETQYF. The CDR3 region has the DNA TGTGCCAGCTCCCCCCGGGAGACCCAGTACTTC.

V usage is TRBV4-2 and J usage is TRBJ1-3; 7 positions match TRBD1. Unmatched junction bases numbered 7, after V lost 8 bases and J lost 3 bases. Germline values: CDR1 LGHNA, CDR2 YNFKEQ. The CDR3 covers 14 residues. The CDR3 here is CASRTAGGGNTIYF. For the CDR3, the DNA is TGTGCCAGCCGAACCGCAGGGGGTGGAAACACCATATATTTT.

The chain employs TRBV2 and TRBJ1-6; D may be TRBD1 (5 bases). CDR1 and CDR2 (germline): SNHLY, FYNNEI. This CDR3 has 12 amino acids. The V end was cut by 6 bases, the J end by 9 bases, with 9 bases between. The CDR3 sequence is CASRGEGSPLHF. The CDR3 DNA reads TGTGCCAGCAGAGGGGAGGGTTCACCCCTCCACTTT.

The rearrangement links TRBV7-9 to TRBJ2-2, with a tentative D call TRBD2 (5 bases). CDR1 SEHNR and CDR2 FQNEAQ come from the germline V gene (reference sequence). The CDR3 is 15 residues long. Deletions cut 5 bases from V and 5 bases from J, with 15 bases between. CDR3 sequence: CASSKQMSGTGELFF. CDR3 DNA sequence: TGTGCCAGCAGCAAACAAATGTCGGGGACCGGGGAGCTGTTTTTT.

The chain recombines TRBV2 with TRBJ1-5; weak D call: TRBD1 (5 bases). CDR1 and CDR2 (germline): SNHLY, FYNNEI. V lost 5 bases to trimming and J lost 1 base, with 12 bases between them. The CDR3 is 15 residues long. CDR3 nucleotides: TGTGCCAGCAGTTTGGTGACAGAGAGCAATCAGCCCCAGCATTTT. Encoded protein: CASSLVTESNQPQHF.

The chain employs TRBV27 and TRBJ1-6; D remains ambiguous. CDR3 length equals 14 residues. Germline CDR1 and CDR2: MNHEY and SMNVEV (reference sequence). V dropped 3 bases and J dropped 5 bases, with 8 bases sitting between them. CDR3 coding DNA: TGTGCCAGCAGTTTCGACACAGATAATTCACCCCTCCACTTT. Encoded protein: CASSFDTDNSPLHF.

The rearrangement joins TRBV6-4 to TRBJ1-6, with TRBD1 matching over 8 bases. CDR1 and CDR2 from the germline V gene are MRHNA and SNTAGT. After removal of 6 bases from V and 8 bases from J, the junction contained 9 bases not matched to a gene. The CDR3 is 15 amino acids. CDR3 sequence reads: CASSPTDRGYSPLHF. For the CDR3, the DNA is TGTGCCAGCAGCCCTACCGACAGGGGTTATTCACCCCTCCACTTT.

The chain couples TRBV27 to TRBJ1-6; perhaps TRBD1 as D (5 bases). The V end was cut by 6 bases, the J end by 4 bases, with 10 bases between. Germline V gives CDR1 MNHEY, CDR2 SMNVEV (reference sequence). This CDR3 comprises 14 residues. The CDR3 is CASSDSGYNSPLHF. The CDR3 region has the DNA TGTGCCAGCAGCGACAGCGGGTATAATTCACCCCTCCACTTT.

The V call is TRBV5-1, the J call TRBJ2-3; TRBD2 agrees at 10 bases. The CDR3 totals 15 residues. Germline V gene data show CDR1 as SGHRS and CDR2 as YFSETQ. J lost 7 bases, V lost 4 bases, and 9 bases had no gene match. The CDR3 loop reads CASSPEAGGLYTQYF. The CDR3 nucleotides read TGCGCCAGCAGCCCGGAAGCGGGAGGGCTATATACGCAGTATTTT.

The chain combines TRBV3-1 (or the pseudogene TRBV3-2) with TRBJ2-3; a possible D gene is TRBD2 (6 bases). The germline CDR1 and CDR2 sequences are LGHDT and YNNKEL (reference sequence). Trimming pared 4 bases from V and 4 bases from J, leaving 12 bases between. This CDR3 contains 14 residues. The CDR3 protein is CASSRGRTADTQYF. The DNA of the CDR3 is TGTGCCAGCAGCCGGGGGAGGACGGCAGATACGCAGTATTTT.

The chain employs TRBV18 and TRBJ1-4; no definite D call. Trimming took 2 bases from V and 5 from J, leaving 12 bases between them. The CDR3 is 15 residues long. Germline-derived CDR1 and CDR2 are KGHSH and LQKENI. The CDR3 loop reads CASSPGGGTNEKLFF. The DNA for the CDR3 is TGTGCCAGCTCACCAGGCGGAGGCACCAATGAAAAACTGTTTTTT. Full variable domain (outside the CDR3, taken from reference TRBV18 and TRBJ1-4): NAGVMQNPRHLVRRRGQEARLRCSPMKGHSHVYWYRQLPEEGLKFMVYLQKENIIDESGMPKERFSAEFPKEGPSILRIQQVVRGDSAAYFCASSPGGGTNEKLFFGSGTQLSVL.

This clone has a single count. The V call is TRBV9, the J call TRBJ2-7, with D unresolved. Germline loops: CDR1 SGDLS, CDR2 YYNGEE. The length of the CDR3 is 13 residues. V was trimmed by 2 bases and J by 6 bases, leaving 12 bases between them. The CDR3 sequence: CASSVSRMGEQYF. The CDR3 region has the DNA TGTGCCAGCAGCGTTTCTAGGATGGGCGAGCAGTACTTC.

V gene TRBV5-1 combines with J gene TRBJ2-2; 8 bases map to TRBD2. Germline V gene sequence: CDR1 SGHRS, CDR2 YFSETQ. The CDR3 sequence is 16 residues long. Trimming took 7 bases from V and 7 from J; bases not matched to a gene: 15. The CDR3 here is CASAISAGGADGELFF. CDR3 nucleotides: TGCGCCAGCGCCATCTCGGCGGGGGGCGCAGACGGGGAGCTGTTTTTT.

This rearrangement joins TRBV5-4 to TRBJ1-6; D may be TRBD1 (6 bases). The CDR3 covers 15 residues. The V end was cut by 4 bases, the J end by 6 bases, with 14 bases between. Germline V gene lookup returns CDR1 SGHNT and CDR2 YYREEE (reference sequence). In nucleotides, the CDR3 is TGTGCCAGCAGCGCGGACAGTGGCAGTAATTCACCCCTCCACTTT. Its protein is CASSADSGSNSPLHF.

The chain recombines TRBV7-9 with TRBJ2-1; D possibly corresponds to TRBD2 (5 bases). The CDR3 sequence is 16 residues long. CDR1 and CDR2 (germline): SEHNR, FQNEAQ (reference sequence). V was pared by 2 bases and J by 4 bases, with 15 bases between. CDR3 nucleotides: TGTGCCAGCAGCTTATTGATTCGTCGGGGTTACAATGAGCAGTTCTTC. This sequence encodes CASSLLIRRGYNEQFF.